The source of this T cell receptor (beta chain) is a study of blood T cells in healthy people across ages. General study results and limits: Total diversity from one million sequenced T cells was likely underestimated.

The second PCR ran about 6 to 12 cycles with a sample-barcoded 5' primer and J-beta primers. A tag from a template-switch adaptor with 12 random nucleotides marked each cDNA molecule. MiXCR, applied by TCRdb to the 5' RACE reads, yields one record per CDR3 protein. Of some 1 million distinct CDR3 sequences listed, under 55% are singletons. The CDR3 has 16 residues. Trimming took 9 bases from V and 5 from J; bases not matched to a gene: 14. Only one count was recorded for this clonotype. Its antigen is currently unknown. The sequencing input was blood. The TCR comes from a woman in her fifties or sixties in good health. V usage is TRBV12-3 or TRBV12-4 and J usage is TRBJ2-3, with 10 nucleotides matching TRBD2. This chain's CDR3 is CARWELAGGEGDTQYF. The CDR3 DNA reads as TGTGCCAGATGGGAATTAGCGGGAGGCGAAGGAGATACGCAGTATTTT.